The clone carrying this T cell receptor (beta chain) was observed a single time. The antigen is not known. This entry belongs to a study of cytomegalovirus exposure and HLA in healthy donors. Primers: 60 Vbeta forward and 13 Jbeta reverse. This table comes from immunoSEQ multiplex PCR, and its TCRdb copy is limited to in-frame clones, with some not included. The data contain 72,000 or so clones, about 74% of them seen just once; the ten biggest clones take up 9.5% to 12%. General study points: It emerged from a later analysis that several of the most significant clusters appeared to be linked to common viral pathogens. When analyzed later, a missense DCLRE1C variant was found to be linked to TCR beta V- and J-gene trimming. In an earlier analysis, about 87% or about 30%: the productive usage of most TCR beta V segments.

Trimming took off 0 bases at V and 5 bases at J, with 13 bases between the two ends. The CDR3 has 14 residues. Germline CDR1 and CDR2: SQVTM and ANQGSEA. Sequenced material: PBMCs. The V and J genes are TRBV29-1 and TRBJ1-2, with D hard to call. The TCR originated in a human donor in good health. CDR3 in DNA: TGCAGCGTTGAAGAGCGGTGGCCCTCGTATGGCTACACCTTC. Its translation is CSVEERWPSYGYTF.